This entry lists 7 T cell receptor beta chains sequenced from one sample in a study of blood T cell repertoires in COVID-19. Method: immunoSEQ multiplex PCR; TCRdb's copy keeps in-frame clones and lacks some. Among fewer than 200,000 clones, 70% to 85% were seen once, and the ten largest hold 22%. Sequencing used peripheral blood. These receptors came from a woman of 80 years or more with acute or convalescent COVID-19.

CDR3 amino acids: CASSLVQNEQFF. The DNA of the CDR3 is TGTGCCAGCAGCTTGGTACAGAATGAGCAGTTCTTC. V gene TRBV5-6 combines with J gene TRBJ2-1; the D is unclear. The CDR3 totals 12 residues. V lost 0 bases and J 7 bases, leaving 5 bases between the germline ends. The germline gives CDR1 SGHDT, CDR2 YYEEEE. Using reference TRBV5-6 and TRBJ2-1 for the parts outside the CDR3, the full variable domain is DAGVTQSPTHLIKTRGQQVTLRCSPKSGHDTVSWYQQALGQGPQFIFQYYEEEERQRGNFPDRFSGHQFPNYSSELNVNALLLGDSALYLCASSLVQNEQFFGPGTRLTVL.

The J gene is TRBJ1-1, the V gene TRBV14, with unresolved D. Germline CDR1 SGHDN, CDR2 FVKESK. The CDR3 is 14 residues long. V gave up 0 bases and J gave up 7 bases, with 12 bases separating them. The CDR3 region is CASSQDGAYGEAFF. The DNA for the CDR3 is TGTGCCAGCAGCCAAGATGGAGCGTACGGTGAAGCTTTCTTT.

This chain uses TRBV2 with TRBJ2-7; possibly TRBD1 for D (6 bases). The CDR3 is 17 residues long. Looked up from germline, CDR1 is SNHLY and CDR2 is FYNNEI. V was trimmed by 2 bases and J by 4 bases, leaving 21 bases between them. Written as DNA, the CDR3 is TGTGCCAGCAGTGAATTTGGACAGACCCTTCTATTTTACGAGCAGTACTTC. Protein: CASSEFGQTLLFYEQYF.

This chain joins TRBV6-5 and TRBJ2-1, with 9 bases lining up with TRBD2. Germline CDR1 and CDR2: MNHEY and SVGAGI. V shed 2 bases and J 2 bases; nucleotides not matched to a gene: 4. CDR3 length: 16 amino acids. The CDR3 sequence is CASSYTGGRAYNEQFF. CDR3 sequence (DNA): TGTGCCAGCAGTTACACAGGCGGGAGGGCCTACAATGAGCAGTTCTTC.

V is TRBV30 and J is TRBJ1-2; D perhaps matches TRBD1 (5 bases). This CDR3 is 12 amino acids long. From germline, CDR1 is GTSNPN and CDR2 SVGIG (reference sequence). Deletions cut 6 bases from V and 4 bases from J, with 12 bases between. The CDR3 is CACWGITYGYTF. Here the CDR3 DNA reads TGTGCCTGCTGGGGCATCACCTATGGCTACACCTTC. Full variable domain (rest looked up from reference TRBV30 and TRBJ1-2): SQTIHQWPATLVQPVGSPLSLECTVEGTSNPNLYWYRQAAGRGLQLLFYSVGIGQISSEVPQNLSASRPQDRQFILSSKKLLLSDSGFYLCACWGITYGYTFGSGTRLTVV.

The chain joins TRBV3-1 (or the pseudogene TRBV3-2) to TRBJ2-3; D perhaps matches TRBD2 (6 bases). V was clipped by 2 bases and J by 2 bases, with 14 bases between them. CDR1 LGHDT and CDR2 YNNKEL come from the germline V gene (reference sequence). The CDR3 length is 16 residues. Here the CDR3 DNA reads TGTGCCAGCAGCCAAACCTCGGGACTCAACACAGATACGCAGTATTTT. Protein: CASSQTSGLNTDTQYF.

The CDR3 nucleotides are TGTGCCAGCAGCTTTCAGATCACAAGCGCCTCCGAGTCCTACGAGCAGTACTTC. This sequence encodes CASSFQITSASESYEQYF. This chain links TRBV5-4 with TRBJ2-7; D unclear. CDR1 and CDR2 (germline): SGHNT, YYREEE (reference sequence). This CDR3 contains 18 residues. Trimming removed 2 bases at V and 1 base at J, with 22 bases between.